The 11 T cell receptor beta chains below come from one sample, sequenced in a study of graft-versus-host responses after intestinal transplantation. These receptors are not linked to any known antigen. Only in-frame clones appear in the TCRdb table, and some are missing; sequencing was by immunoSEQ multiplex PCR. The profile shows 90,000 to 100,000 clones, 75% to 95% of them singletons. The starting material was unstimulated CD8+ T cells sorted from spleen or lymph node cells, obtained before intestinal transplant. All receptors derive from a human donor who received an intestinal transplant.

J is TRBJ2-7 and V is TRBV5-1; 7 bases line up with TRBD1. The V segment lost 4 bases and the J segment 2 bases; nucleotides outside the gene matches: 9. The CDR3 runs to 15 residues. The germline CDR1 and CDR2 sequences are SGHRS and YFSETQ. The CDR3 here is CASSAAGTETYEQYF. CDR3 in DNA: TGCGCCAGCAGCGCCGCCGGGACAGAGACCTACGAGCAGTACTTC.

This clone was seen a single time. The gene calls are TRBV6-1 and TRBJ2-7; 10 bases fit TRBD1. J was trimmed by 2 bases and V by 2 bases; bases with no gene match: 9. This CDR3 region has 17 residues. The germline CDR1 and CDR2 sequences are MNHNS and SASEGT. CDR3 loop: CASSERDYGTGAYEQYF. In DNA, the CDR3 is TGTGCCAGCAGTGAAAGGGATTACGGGACAGGGGCCTACGAGCAGTACTTC.

This clone has only one observation. This chain joins TRBV9 and TRBJ2-7; D possibly corresponds to TRBD1 (6 bases). Trimming stripped 0 bases from V and 1 base from J, with 11 bases between. The CDR3 runs to 15 residues. Germline V CDR1 and CDR2: SGDLS, YYNGEE. The CDR3 DNA reads as TGTGCCAGCAGCGTAGGGGCAGGGGAATCCTACGAGCAGTACTTC. Translated: CASSVGAGESYEQYF.

V is TRBV18 and J is TRBJ2-7; tentative D call: TRBD1 (6 bases). Trimming left V 2 bases short and J 2 bases short, with 13 bases between. Germline V gene lookup returns CDR1 KGHSH and CDR2 LQKENI. This CDR3 contains 15 residues. In nucleotides, the CDR3 is TGTGCCAGCTCACCAGGCTCAGGGGCGGCCTACGAGCAGTACTTC. Encoded protein: CASSPGSGAAYEQYF.

The V gene is TRBV4-1, the J gene TRBJ2-1, with TRBD2 identical over 9 bases. The CDR3 has 17 amino acids. V was clipped by 0 bases and J by 7 bases; unmatched bases: 10. Germline V CDR1 and CDR2: MGHRA, YSYEKL. The CDR3 spells CASSQDQPSGMANEQFF. The CDR3 DNA follows: TGCGCCAGCAGCCAAGATCAGCCTAGCGGGATGGCTAATGAGCAGTTCTTC.

This clone was seen only a few times. This rearrangement joins TRBV30 to TRBJ1-6; a weak D match, TRBD1 (6 bases). Trimming removed 1 base from V and 8 bases from J, with 9 bases in between. The CDR3 consists of 13 residues. Germline V gene lookup returns CDR1 GTSNPN and CDR2 SVGIG (reference sequence). The CDR3 sequence: CAWSEQGYSPLHF. The DNA for the CDR3 is TGTGCCTGGAGTGAACAGGGTTATTCACCCCTCCACTTT.

V and J are TRBV13 and TRBJ2-1; possible D gene TRBD2, 7 bases. Per germline, CDR1 PRHDT and CDR2 FYEKMQ (reference sequence). The CDR3 totals 15 residues. The ends were cut back, 3 bases at V and 8 bases at J, with 17 bases in the middle. CDR3 protein: CASSLQWGGLHEQFF. Here the CDR3 DNA reads TGTGCCAGCAGCTTGCAGTGGGGGGGCCTTCATGAGCAGTTCTTC.

This rearrangement joins TRBV19 to TRBJ2-7; 9 nucleotides align to TRBD2. Germline assignment: CDR1 LNHDA and CDR2 SQIVND (reference sequence). V lost 3 bases to trimming and J lost 7 bases; unmatched junction nucleotides: 10. This CDR3 has 15 amino acids. CDR3 in DNA: TGTGCCAGTAGTATCGTAGCGGGGGCCCTTGAGGAGCAGTACTTC. Translating it yields CASSIVAGALEEQYF.

This clone appeared once. The chain combines TRBV4-1 with TRBJ1-2, with D unclear. The germline gives CDR1 MGHRA, CDR2 YSYEKL. With 5 bases removed from V and 7 bases from J, the gap between germline ends came to 14 bases. This CDR3 comprises 13 residues. The CDR3 is CASSGTAPSGYTF. The DNA for the CDR3 is TGCGCCAGCAGCGGTACAGCCCCTTCTGGCTACACCTTC.

The chain employs TRBV5-6 and TRBJ1-2; possibly TRBD1 for D (5 bases). In germline, CDR1 is SGHDT, CDR2 YYEEEE. There are 15 residues in the CDR3. V was clipped by 1 base and J by 6 bases, with 16 bases between them. CDR3 nucleotide sequence: TGTGCCAGCAGCTTGAGCCCGGGTGGAGGGGATGGCTACACCTTC. Translating gives CASSLSPGGGDGYTF.

The gene calls are TRBV11-2 and TRBJ2-1, with D possibly matching TRBD2 (5 bases). Germline-derived CDR1 and CDR2 are SGHAT and FQNNGV. V lost 0 bases and J 6 bases, leaving 21 bases between the germline ends. The CDR3 is 18 amino acids. DNA for the CDR3: TGTGCCAGCAGCTTAGATGGAAAAGGACTCGCGCTCTTCAATGAGCAGTTCTTC. Its protein is CASSLDGKGLALFNEQFF.